These T cell receptor beta chains were read from a single sample in a study of blood T cells in healthy people across ages. TCRdb re-called the 5' RACE reads with MiXCR, one entry per CDR3 protein. The table has 650,000 to 700,000 distinct CDR3 sequences, roughly 30% seen once; the top ten hold less than 20%. Sequencing was performed on blood. Source of these receptors: a woman older than 75 in good health. CDR3s include the opening cysteine and the closing phenylalanine or tryptophan. D genes are given only for firm matches. Size is stated for part of the rows, as once, few or many counts, or as a class when the clone is expanded.

D	J	V	size	DNA	CDR3
-	TRBJ2-3	TRBV4-1	many	TGCGCCAGCAGCCACCAGGTCGTTCGCACAGATACGCAGTATTTT	CASSHQVVRTDTQYF
-	TRBJ1-5	TRBV6-2/TRBV6-3	few	TGTGCCAGCACTCCCTCTGTCGGTCAGCCCCAGCATTTT	CASTPSVGQPQHF
TRBD1	TRBJ2-7	TRBV27	many	TGTGCCAGCAGTTTCTACGGGACAGCCTCCTACGAGCAGTACTTC	CASSFYGTASYEQYF
-	TRBJ1-6	TRBV7-2	-	TGTGCCAGCAGCCCCTTCAGGGAAGGGAATTCACCCCTCCACTTT	CASSPFREGNSPLHF
-	TRBJ2-3	TRBV12-3/TRBV12-4	-	TGTGCCAGCAGTTTAGGGGGGTCAGATGTGCAGTATTTT	CASSLGGSDVQYF
-	TRBJ2-3	TRBV5-6	many	TGTGCCAGCAGCATTCTTCGGGGGACCACAGATACGCAGTATTTT	CASSILRGTTDTQYF
-	TRBJ1-2	TRBV7-3	many	TGTGCCAGCAGCTTAACGGCGGGAGGGTATGGCTACACCTTC	CASSLTAGGYGYTF
-	TRBJ2-3	TRBV11-3	many	TGTGCCAGCAGCCCGACCGTTAGCACAGATACGCAGTATTTT	CASSPTVSTDTQYF
TRBD1	TRBJ2-7	TRBV5-1	many	TGCGCCAGCAGCCTGGACAGGGTGAGGGACGAGCAGTACTTC	CASSLDRVRDEQYF
-	TRBJ1-5	TRBV2	many	TGTGCCAGCAGAGATGACAGTTATCGCAATCAGCCCCAGCATTTT	CASRDDSYRNQPQHF
-	TRBJ1-2	TRBV5-1	-	TGCGCCAGCAGCTTGTCCCGGCAGGGGAACGGCTACACCTTC	CASSLSRQGNGYTF
-	TRBJ2-1	TRBV9	many	TGTGCCAGCAGCGTATCCGGCGGGCTCTCCTACAATGAGCAGTTCTTC	CASSVSGGLSYNEQFF
TRBD1	TRBJ1-3	TRBV7-6	-	TGTGCCAGCAGCTTAGGGACAGGAGGATCCGGAAACACCATATATTTT	CASSLGTGGSGNTIYF
-	TRBJ2-7	TRBV15	many	TGTGCCACCAGCAGAGATGGTACGGCGTTCGACGAGCAGTACTTC	CATSRDGTAFDEQYF
-	TRBJ1-2	TRBV20-1	-	TGCAGTGCTATCCCCCGGGGTTATACTCTTGGCTATGGCTGCACCTTC	CSAIPRGYTLGYGCTF
TRBD2	TRBJ2-5	TRBV20-1	many	TGCAGTGCTAGCACCGGGCTAGCGGGGCCGGAGACCCAGTACTTC	CSASTGLAGPETQYF
TRBD1	TRBJ2-7	TRBV7-2	-	TGTGCCAGCAGCCTAACTCCGACAGGGCGGTACGAGCAGTACTTC	CASSLTPTGRYEQYF
TRBD1	TRBJ1-5	TRBV9	-	TGTGCCAGCAGCGTAGGGGCAGGGGGCGGATATAGCAATCAGCCCCAGCATTTT	CASSVGAGGGYSNQPQHF
-	TRBJ2-3	TRBV12-3/TRBV12-4	many	TGTGCCAGCGGTCGGAACGGTCCAGATACGCAGTATTTT	CASGRNGPDTQYF
TRBD2	TRBJ2-1	TRBV7-2	-	TGTGCCAGCAGCCCCCTGAGTAGCGGGGGCCCCGTAGGTGAGCAGTTCTTC	CASSPLSSGGPVGEQFF
TRBD2	TRBJ2-5	TRBV7-2	many	TGTGCCAGCAGCCCCCTACCAGCGGGGGGGCAAGAGACCCAGTACTTC	CASSPLPAGGQETQYF
TRBD2	TRBJ2-3	TRBV6-2/TRBV6-3	many	TGTGCCAGCACCTACGGACTAGCGGGGGCGGCAGATACGCAGTATTTT	CASTYGLAGAADTQYF
-	TRBJ2-7	TRBV20-1	-	TGCAGTGCGGAGGGGTCAGCCGGGAAGAGCTCCTACGAGCAGTACTTC	CSAEGSAGKSSYEQYF
TRBD1	TRBJ2-7	TRBV19	many	TGTGCCAGTAGTATGAACAGGGGACCCTACGAGCAGTACTTC	CASSMNRGPYEQYF
TRBD1	TRBJ2-1	TRBV5-4	many	TGTGCCAGCAGCCGTCCGGGACAGGGGGGAGATGAGCAGTTCTTC	CASSRPGQGGDEQFF
TRBD2	TRBJ2-7	TRBV5-1	many	TGCGCCAGCAGGTTCGAGCGGGGGCCCACTGACGAGCAGTACTTC	CASRFERGPTDEQYF
-	TRBJ2-1	TRBV12-3/TRBV12-4	-	TGTGCCAGCAGTTTGTCCAGGGTCGATGAGCAGTTCTTC	CASSLSRVDEQFF
TRBD1	TRBJ2-7	TRBV5-1	many	TGCGCCAGCGCCACAATGGGACAGTCCTACGAGCAGTACTTC	CASATMGQSYEQYF
TRBD1	TRBJ2-7	TRBV5-1	-	TGCGCCCGCAGCCCCGGGACAGGGGTCGACGAGCAGTACTTC	CARSPGTGVDEQYF
-	TRBJ2-5	TRBV20-1	-	TGCAGTGCTAGCCTCGAGGACAATGAGCAGTACTTC	CSASLEDNEQYF
TRBD2	TRBJ2-1	TRBV3-1	few	TGTGCCAGCAGCCAATTTAGCGGGGGGGCCAATGAGCAGTTCTTC	CASSQFSGGANEQFF
TRBD2	TRBJ2-3	TRBV12-3/TRBV12-4	-	TGTGCCAGCAGTGGAGGACGAGCGGGGGCAGATACGCAATATTTT	CASSGGRAGADTQYF
TRBD1	TRBJ1-1	TRBV10-3	many	TGTGCCATCAGTCCCACGACAGGGTCGAACACTGAAGCTTTCTTT	CAISPTTGSNTEAFF
-	TRBJ1-1	TRBV7-2	-	TGTGCCAGCAGGATAGGACATGGGCCGGGTGAAGCTTTCTTT	CASRIGHGPGEAFF
-	TRBJ2-1	TRBV7-3	many	TGTGCCAGCAGCTTTTGGGGGGAAGGGAATGAGCAGTTCTTC	CASSFWGEGNEQFF
-	TRBJ2-2	TRBV5-6	-	TGTGCCAGCAGCGTGATAGACAGGACGAACACCGGGGAGCTGTTTTTT	CASSVIDRTNTGELFF
TRBD2	TRBJ2-3	TRBV5-6	many	TGTGCCAGCAGCCCCGAGCCCGGGACTAATACGCAGTATTTT	CASSPEPGTNTQYF
-	TRBJ1-2	TRBV6-6	many	TGTGCCAGCAGGGCTTACAGGGATGGCTACACCTTC	CASRAYRDGYTF
-	TRBJ2-7	TRBV4-1	many	TGCGCCAGCAGCCAAGATCCCTACCGACAGGAGCCTAAGGGGTACGAGCAGTACTTC	CASSQDPYRQEPKGYEQYF
-	TRBJ2-7	TRBV6-2/TRBV6-3	many	TGTGCCAGCAGTTCGACAGGTCGGGGCTCCTACGAGCAGTACTTC	CASSSTGRGSYEQYF
TRBD2	TRBJ2-1	TRBV10-2	-	TGCGCCAGCAGTGAATTTAGCGGGGGGGCCTCCCATGAGCAGTTCTTC	CASSEFSGGASHEQFF
TRBD2	TRBJ2-1	TRBV7-9	many	TGTGCCAGCAGCATAAGACTAGCGGCGGATCTGCCGAGAAACAATGAGCAGTTCTTC	CASSIRLAADLPRNNEQFF
-	TRBJ2-2	TRBV5-1	-	TGCGCCAGCAGCCGCGGTGGGAGTAGTTTTGCCGGGGAGCTGTTTTTT	CASSRGGSSFAGELFF
TRBD1	TRBJ1-5	TRBV7-2	many	TGTGCCAGCAGCTTAGTTGGGACAGGACGGAGTCAGCCCCAGCATTTT	CASSLVGTGRSQPQHF
-	TRBJ2-3	TRBV29-1	-	TGCAGCTCACGCCTAGGCCGCACAGATACGCAGTATTTT	CSSRLGRTDTQYF
-	TRBJ2-1	TRBV20-1	many	TGCAGTGCTGGAAGGGGCGGGGGCCGTTACAATGAGCAGTTCTTC	CSAGRGGGRYNEQFF
-	TRBJ1-5	TRBV5-1	many	TGCGCCAGCGGGCCTCCCGGACAGAACAATCAGCCCCAGCATTTT	CASGPPGQNNQPQHF
TRBD1	TRBJ2-7	TRBV2	many	TGTGCCAGCAGGTCCGGGACAGGGGCGTCCTACGAGCAGTACTTC	CASRSGTGASYEQYF
TRBD1	TRBJ1-1	TRBV20-1	many	TGCAGTGCTTGGGACAGGGTAAACACTGAAGCTTTCTTT	CSAWDRVNTEAFF
-	TRBJ1-1	TRBV5-6	-	TGTGCCAGCAGCTTGGGTAGCCTTTCAATGAACACTGAAGCTTTCTTT	CASSLGSLSMNTEAFF
-	TRBJ1-4	TRBV11-1	-	TGTGCCAGCAGAAGGGAGCCTAATGAAAAACTGTTTTTT	CASRREPNEKLFF
-	TRBJ1-4	TRBV18	-	TGTGCCAGCTCACCGGAGGGAAATGAGGAAAAACTGTTTTTT	CASSPEGNEEKLFF
TRBD1	TRBJ2-4	TRBV7-2	-	TGTGCCAGCAGCCGGGACAGGAGCGGCGCCAAAAACATTCAGTACTTC	CASSRDRSGAKNIQYF
-	TRBJ2-1	TRBV5-1	-	TGCGCCAGCAGCAGTAGGGGCGGGTTTCCTTACAATGAGCAGTTCTTC	CASSSRGGFPYNEQFF
-	TRBJ2-7	TRBV7-2	many	TGTGCCAGCAGCTTAATGGGACTTAGCTACGAGCAGTACTTC	CASSLMGLSYEQYF
-	TRBJ2-7	TRBV25-1	many	TGTGCCAGCAGTGAATGGAAGGGTAGCGACGAGCAGTACTTC	CASSEWKGSDEQYF
-	TRBJ2-7	TRBV24-1	many	TGTGCCACCATGGCAACAGGATCAAGGGAGCAGTACTTC	CATMATGSREQYF
-	TRBJ1-2	TRBV10-3	many	TGTGCCATCAGTGAAAGCAGAGCTAACTATGGCTACACCTTC	CAISESRANYGYTF
-	TRBJ1-5	TRBV6-6	many	TGTGCCAGCAGTTACTCGACTGAGCCAGGGGTTCAGCCCCAGCATTTT	CASSYSTEPGVQPQHF